The 32 T cell receptor beta chains reported below all come from one sample, sequenced in a study of cytomegalovirus exposure and HLA in healthy donors. The PCR contained 60 Vbeta and 13 Jbeta primers. Data came from immunoSEQ multiplex PCR; TCRdb stores just in-frame clones and leaves some out. The table lists about 200,000 clones. Sequenced input: PBMCs. These TCRs come from a man aged 25-45 years in good health and CMV-seronegative.

The chain couples TRBV11-1 to TRBJ2-1, with TRBD2 matching over 14 bases. The CDR3 covers 17 residues. From germline, CDR1 is SGHAT and CDR2 FQDESV (reference sequence). V lost 5 bases, J lost 7 bases, and 10 bases stayed unmatched. CDR3 amino acids: CASSPTSGRAWGNEQFF. CDR3 bases: TGTGCCAGCAGCCCGACTAGCGGGAGGGCCTGGGGGAATGAGCAGTTCTTC. The whole variable domain, remainder taken from reference TRBV11-1 and TRBJ2-1, is EAEVAQSPRYKITEKSQAVAFWCDPISGHATLYWYRQILGQGPELLVQFQDESVVDDSQLPKDRFSAERLKGVDSTLKIQPAELGDSAMYLCASSPTSGRAWGNEQFFGPGTRLTVL.

Details on this clone: Its ends do not fully match the called genes, so a read error is possible. The rearrangement uses TRBV7-9 and TRBJ2-5; no clear D. CDR1 is SEHNR, CDR2 FQNEAQ, per germline (reference sequence). The CDR3 has 12 amino acids. CDR3 region: CASSLEPFPRDF. The CDR3 bases are TGTGCCAGCAGCTTAGAACCATTCCCCCGGGACTTC.

J is TRBJ2-7 and V is TRBV2, with 8 nucleotides matching TRBD1. J was trimmed by 9 bases and V by 1 base; bases with no gene match: 8. CDR1 is SNHLY and CDR2 is FYNNEI in the germline V gene. The CDR3 spans 14 residues. The CDR3 DNA is TGTGCCAGCAGTGAAGGGACAGGGAATCTGGGGCAGTACTTC. As protein: CASSEGTGNLGQYF.

This chain links TRBV7-2 with TRBJ1-1, with 8 bases lining up with TRBD1. The CDR3 spans 15 residues. Per the germline V gene, CDR1 is SGHTA and CDR2 is FQGNSA. V lost 5 bases and J lost 1; bases outside the gene matches: 6. In DNA form, the CDR3 reads TGTGCCAGCAGCCAGGACAGGGAGGGGAACACTGAAGCTTTCTTT. Translated, it gives CASSQDREGNTEAFF.

The J gene is TRBJ1-5, the V gene TRBV19; TRBD1 aligns across 9 bases. The CDR3 is 15 residues long. Germline lookup yields CDR1 LNHDA and CDR2 SQIVND (reference sequence). J lost 4 bases, V lost 7 bases, and 8 bases had no gene match. Here the CDR3 DNA reads TGTGCCAGTACCAAGACAGGGGGGTGGAATCAGCCCCAGCATTTT. It codes for CASTKTGGWNQPQHF.

V usage is TRBV25-1 and J usage is TRBJ2-1; 7 nucleotides line up with TRBD1. Germline V gives CDR1 MGHDK, CDR2 SYGVNS. V was clipped by 3 bases and J by 0 bases; unmatched bases: 8. This CDR3 has 17 residues. CDR3 nucleotide sequence: TGTGCCAGCAGTGACATCACCAGGGGGAGCTCCTACAATGAGCAGTTCTTC. Encoded protein: CASSDITRGSSYNEQFF.

The V call is TRBV27, the J call TRBJ2-1; D perhaps matches TRBD2 (6 bases). The CDR3 runs 15 residues. Germline CDR1 reads MNHEY; CDR2 reads SMNVEV (reference sequence). V shed 6 bases and J shed 2 bases, with 14 bases lying between them. The CDR3 DNA sequence: TGTGCCAGCAGCCCCTCGGGGACTCCCTACAATGAGCAGTTCTTC. As protein: CASSPSGTPYNEQFF.

This rearrangement joins TRBV9 to TRBJ2-7; tentatively, D is TRBD2 (6 bases). Trimming stripped 0 bases from V and 4 bases from J, with 14 bases between. CDR3 length equals 15 residues. Germline V lookup: CDR1 SGDLS, CDR2 YYNGEE. CDR3 in amino acids: CASSVAGGPRYEQYF. For the CDR3, the DNA is TGTGCCAGCAGCGTAGCCGGGGGACCGCGATACGAGCAGTACTTC.

The chain uses TRBV7-8 and TRBJ2-1; D possibly corresponds to TRBD2 (6 bases). CDR1 is SGHVS and CDR2 is FQNEAQ in the germline V gene. V lost 5 bases, J lost 2 bases, and 16 bases lay in between. There are 16 residues in the CDR3. The CDR3 loop reads CASSPLRDSAYNEQFF. The CDR3 DNA is TGTGCCAGCAGCCCGCTCCGGGACTCCGCCTACAATGAGCAGTTCTTC.

With respect to this clone: Within the sample, other DNA sequences also encode this same CDR3. V is TRBV27 and J is TRBJ2-7; D is unresolved. CDR3 size: 11 residues. Trimming removed 4 bases from V and 3 bases from J, with 4 bases in between. CDR1 MNHEY and CDR2 SMNVEV come from the germline V gene (reference sequence). CDR3 nucleotide sequence: TGTGCCAGCAGTTCCAACTACGAGCAGTACTTC. Its translation is CASSSNYEQYF.

V usage is TRBV7-9 and J usage is TRBJ1-1; D remains ambiguous. Germline CDR1 SEHNR, CDR2 FQNEAQ (reference sequence). Trimming took 6 bases from V and 3 from J, leaving 14 bases between them. This CDR3 is 14 amino acids long. As DNA, the CDR3 is TGTGCCAGCAGTCCTGGTAACCCGGACACTGAAGCTTTCTTT. It yields the protein CASSPGNPDTEAFF.

Notes on this clone: The germline gene is not matched at one end of the junction; a read error may be the cause. The chain joins TRBV11-3 to TRBJ2-5, with D hard to call. Looked up from germline, CDR1 is SGHNT and CDR2 is YENEEA. The CDR3 loop spans 14 amino acids. CDR3 region: CASSLVGSQETRYF. Here the CDR3 DNA reads TGTGCCAGCAGCTTAGTGGGCAGCCAAGAGACCCGGTACTTC.

The J gene is TRBJ2-1, the V gene TRBV19; 7 positions match TRBD1. After removal of 2 bases from V and 8 bases from J, the junction contained 18 bases not matched to a gene. The CDR3 runs to 18 residues. CDR1 LNHDA and CDR2 SQIVND come from the germline V gene (reference sequence). DNA of the CDR3: TGTGCCAGTAGTATACGGAGGCAGGGGGTCTTCCTCCTCGATGAGCAGTTCTTC. It translates to CASSIRRQGVFLLDEQFF.

J is TRBJ2-3 and V is TRBV4-3; D not resolved. The germline CDR1 and CDR2 sequences are LGHNA and YSLEER. V lost 6 bases and J lost 0, with 10 bases in between. The CDR3 runs to 14 residues. CDR3 in DNA: TGCGCCAGCAGTCCACTATTGAGCACAGATACGCAGTATTTT. Amino acids: CASSPLLSTDTQYF.

The chain combines TRBV19 with TRBJ1-2; D is unclear. Germline loops: CDR1 LNHDA, CDR2 SQIVND (reference sequence). This CDR3 comprises 15 residues. The V and J ends lost 3 bases and 0 bases respectively, with 11 bases between them. The CDR3 nucleotides are TGTGCCAGTAGTATCATCAGTTATACTAACTATGGCTACACCTTC. Protein product: CASSIISYTNYGYTF.

The J gene is TRBJ2-3, the V gene TRBV18, with 10 bases matching TRBD1. The germline CDR1 and CDR2 sequences are KGHSH and LQKENI. The V gene end was trimmed by 3 bases and the J gene end by 3 bases; junction bases not matched to a gene: 6. The CDR3 runs to 16 residues. The CDR3, as DNA: TGTGCCAGCTCACCCTCGACAGGGGGCACGACAGATACGCAGTATTTT. Its translation: CASSPSTGGTTDTQYF.

The chain joins TRBV7-2 to TRBJ2-7, with TRBD1 matching over 9 bases. The CDR3 loop spans 13 amino acids. Germline-derived CDR1 and CDR2 are SGHTA and FQGNSA. V lost 5 bases to trimming and J lost 2 bases; unmatched junction nucleotides: 1. The CDR3 nucleotides read TGTGCCAGCAGCCGACAGGGGGCCTACGAGCAGTACTTC. It is translated as CASSRQGAYEQYF. Variable domain in full (rest from reference TRBV7-2 and TRBJ2-7): GAGVSQSPSNKVTEKGKDVELRCDPISGHTALYWYRQSLGQGLEFLIYFQGNSAPDKSGLPSDRFSAERTGGSVSTLTIQRTQQEDSAVYLCASSRQGAYEQYFGPGTRLTVT.

This chain uses TRBV27 with TRBJ2-5, with 12 bases matching TRBD2. This CDR3 comprises 17 residues. Per the germline V gene, CDR1 is MNHEY and CDR2 is SMNVEV (reference sequence). The J segment lost 7 bases and the V segment lost 4 bases, leaving 13 bases of the junction unmatched. The CDR3 spells CASSSPRTSGNPGTQYF. The DNA of the CDR3 is TGTGCCAGCAGTTCCCCCCGGACTAGCGGGAATCCGGGGACCCAGTACTTC.

The V gene is TRBV27, the J gene TRBJ2-5; 11 bases agree with TRBD2. The CDR3 consists of 14 residues. The V and J ends lost 6 bases and 5 bases, in that order; junction bases with no gene match: 5. Germline lookup yields CDR1 MNHEY and CDR2 SMNVEV (reference sequence). The CDR3 loop is CASRLAGEGETQYF. As DNA, the CDR3 is TGTGCCAGCAGACTAGCGGGGGAGGGGGAGACCCAGTACTTC.

The chain combines TRBV4-2 with TRBJ2-1; D ambiguous. Germline-derived CDR1 and CDR2 are LGHNA and YNFKEQ. This CDR3 region has 13 residues. The ends were cut back, 4 bases at V and 8 bases at J, with 12 bases in the middle. This CDR3 is CASSPVEKDEQFF. The CDR3 DNA reads as TGTGCCAGCAGCCCGGTGGAGAAAGATGAGCAGTTCTTC.

The chain joins TRBV2 to TRBJ1-1, with a weak D call TRBD1 (5 bases). V was pared by 8 bases and J by 6 bases, with 16 bases between. Germline lookup yields CDR1 SNHLY and CDR2 FYNNEI. This CDR3 region has 13 residues. CDR3: CASGAEWGAEAFF. The CDR3 bases are TGTGCCAGCGGGGCCGAATGGGGGGCTGAAGCTTTCTTT.

This sequence joins TRBV27 and TRBJ2-7; D may be TRBD2 (6 bases). The V gene lost 6 bases and the J gene lost 6 bases, with 15 bases spanning the gap. Germline CDR1 MNHEY, CDR2 SMNVEV (reference sequence). There are 13 residues in the CDR3. The CDR3 here is CASRPWGVVEQYF. The CDR3 DNA follows: TGTGCCAGCAGGCCTTGGGGGGTTGTCGAGCAGTACTTC.

CDR3 coding DNA: TGTGCCAGCAGCTCCGGACAGGGTCTAACCGGGGCCAACGTCCTGACTTTC. Protein: CASSSGQGLTGANVLTF. V gene TRBV7-6 combines with J gene TRBJ2-6, with 8 bases aligning to TRBD1. The CDR3 is 17 residues long. CDR1 and CDR2 (germline): SGHVS, FNYEAQ. The J segment lost 4 bases and the V segment lost 4 bases, leaving 9 bases of the junction unmatched.

The CDR3 sequence: CASSDRGRDTGELFF. CDR3 DNA sequence: TGTGCCAGCAGTGATCGAGGGAGGGACACCGGGGAGCTGTTTTTT. This chain joins TRBV25-1 and TRBJ2-2, with TRBD2 matching over 7 bases. The CDR3 is 15 residues long. Germline CDR1 MGHDK, CDR2 SYGVNS. With 3 bases clipped from V and 3 bases from J, the junction kept 4 bases outside the gene matches.

The chain is built from TRBV4-3 and TRBJ2-7; 12 nucleotides line up with TRBD1. The V gene's germline CDR1 is LGHNA and CDR2 YSLEER. The V segment lost 3 bases and the J segment 3 bases; nucleotides outside the gene matches: 3. The CDR3 runs to 15 residues. CDR3 coding DNA: TGCGCCAGCAGCCAGGGACAGGGGGCTTTCTACGAGCAGTACTTC. It translates to CASSQGQGAFYEQYF.

This sequence joins TRBV19 and TRBJ2-7; a weak D match, TRBD2 (6 bases). The CDR3 runs to 12 residues. Trimming took off 4 bases at V and 7 bases at J, with 11 bases between the two ends. Germline V gene data show CDR1 as LNHDA and CDR2 as SQIVND (reference sequence). CDR3 DNA sequence: TGTGCCAGTAGTACCGGGACTTTGGAGCAGTACTTC. Translation: CASSTGTLEQYF.

CDR3 coding DNA: TGTGCCAGTAGCCAGACAGGGGGAGGGCGAGAGACCCAGTACTTC. It translates to CASSQTGGGRETQYF. The genes are TRBV19 and TRBJ2-5, with 9 bases fitting TRBD1. The CDR3 spans 15 residues. Germline V lookup: CDR1 LNHDA, CDR2 SQIVND (reference sequence). Losses at the gene ends were 6 bases for V and 4 bases for J; bases not matched to a gene: 9.

The DNA of the CDR3 is TGTGCCAGCAGCTTGCAGGGGCCAACCTACGAGCAGTACTTC. It specifies CASSLQGPTYEQYF. The V call is TRBV5-4, the J call TRBJ2-7, with TRBD1 as a possible D gene (6 bases). CDR1 and CDR2 (germline): SGHNT, YYREEE (reference sequence). V was cut by 1 base and J by 2 bases, with 10 bases left in between. The CDR3 runs 14 residues.

V is TRBV18 and J is TRBJ2-7; 8 nucleotides match TRBD1. Trimming at V came to 3 bases and at J to 6 bases, leaving 10 bases not matched to a gene. The germline V gene has CDR1 KGHSH and CDR2 LQKENI. This CDR3 contains 15 residues. CDR3 DNA: TGTGCCAGCTCACCTACGGGACAGGATGTTGGCGAGCAGTACTTC. Translating it yields CASSPTGQDVGEQYF.

Points on this clone: The identical CDR3 is also encoded by other nucleotide sequences in the sample. The gene calls are TRBV5-1 and TRBJ1-5; possible D gene TRBD1, 6 bases. Per germline, CDR1 SGHRS and CDR2 YFSETQ. The V end was cut by 0 bases, the J end by 7 bases, with 11 bases between. This CDR3 region has 14 residues. The CDR3 sequence is CASSLEGVGQPQHF. The DNA of the CDR3 is TGCGCCAGCAGCTTGGAGGGGGTAGGACAGCCCCAGCATTTT.

The V gene is TRBV18, the J gene TRBJ1-5, with 8 bases fitting TRBD1. Germline V gene sequence: CDR1 KGHSH, CDR2 LQKENI. This CDR3 has 15 amino acids. Trimming took 1 base from V and 6 from J; bases not matched to a gene: 5. This CDR3 reads CASSPLDRAGQPQHF. The CDR3 nucleotides are TGTGCCAGCTCACCACTGGACAGGGCTGGTCAGCCCCAGCATTTT.

The chain recombines TRBV4-2 with TRBJ2-1, with 11 nucleotides matching TRBD2. The V segment lost 2 bases and the J segment 0 bases; nucleotides outside the gene matches: 12. The CDR3 extends over 20 amino acids. The germline V gene encodes CDR1 LGHNA and CDR2 YNFKEQ. The CDR3 reads CASSQTRRTSGYSSYNEQFF. For the CDR3, the DNA is TGTGCCAGCAGCCAAACTCGCCGGACTAGCGGGTACAGCTCCTACAATGAGCAGTTCTTC.